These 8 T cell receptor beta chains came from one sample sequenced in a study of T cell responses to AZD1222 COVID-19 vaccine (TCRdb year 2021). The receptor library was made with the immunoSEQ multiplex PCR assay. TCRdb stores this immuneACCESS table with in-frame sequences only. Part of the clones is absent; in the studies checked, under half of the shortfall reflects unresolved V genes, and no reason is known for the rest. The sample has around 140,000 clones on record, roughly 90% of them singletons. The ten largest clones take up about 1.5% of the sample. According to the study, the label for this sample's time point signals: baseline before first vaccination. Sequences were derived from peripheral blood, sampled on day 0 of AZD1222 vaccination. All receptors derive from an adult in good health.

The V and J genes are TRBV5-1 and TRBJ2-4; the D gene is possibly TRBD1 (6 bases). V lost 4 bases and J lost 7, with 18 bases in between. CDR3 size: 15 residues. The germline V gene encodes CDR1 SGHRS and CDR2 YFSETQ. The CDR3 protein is CASSADGQGNNIQYF. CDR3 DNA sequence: TGCGCCAGCAGCGCAGACGGGCAGGGGAACAACATTCAGTACTTC. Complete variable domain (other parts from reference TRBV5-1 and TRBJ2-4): KAGVTQTPRYLIKTRGQQVTLSCSPISGHRSVSWYQQTPGQGLQFLFEYFSETQRNKGNFPGRFSGRQFSNSRSEMNVSTLELGDSALYLCASSADGQGNNIQYFGAGTRLSVL.

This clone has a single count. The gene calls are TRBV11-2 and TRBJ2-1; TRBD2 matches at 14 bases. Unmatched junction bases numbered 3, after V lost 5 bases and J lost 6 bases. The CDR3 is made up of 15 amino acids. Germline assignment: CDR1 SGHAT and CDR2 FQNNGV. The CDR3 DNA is TGTGCCAGCAGCGGGGGACTAGCGGGAGCCAATGAGCAGTTCTTC. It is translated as CASSGGLAGANEQFF.

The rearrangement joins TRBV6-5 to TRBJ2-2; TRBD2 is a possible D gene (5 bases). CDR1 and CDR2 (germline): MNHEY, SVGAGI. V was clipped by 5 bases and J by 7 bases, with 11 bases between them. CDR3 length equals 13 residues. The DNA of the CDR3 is TGTGCCAGCAGTCCGAGCGGAATCGGGGAGCTGTTTTTT. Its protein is CASSPSGIGELFF.

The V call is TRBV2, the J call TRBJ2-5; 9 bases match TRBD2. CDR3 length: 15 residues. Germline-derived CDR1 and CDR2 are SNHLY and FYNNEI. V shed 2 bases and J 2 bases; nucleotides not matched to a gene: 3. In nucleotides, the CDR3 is TGTGCCAGCAGTGAACTAGCGGGGACACAAGAGACCCAGTACTTC. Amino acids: CASSELAGTQETQYF.

The CDR3 sequence is CASSPPGLPYEQYF. The DNA for the CDR3 is TGTGCCAGCTCACCGCCAGGGCTCCCCTACGAGCAGTACTTC. The chain uses TRBV18 and TRBJ2-7; D might be TRBD1 (5 bases). Germline V gives CDR1 KGHSH, CDR2 LQKENI. V was shortened by 3 bases and J by 2 bases, with 11 bases between the two germline ends. There are 14 residues in the CDR3. Full variable domain (remainder filled in from reference TRBV18 and TRBJ2-7): NAGVMQNPRHLVRRRGQEARLRCSPMKGHSHVYWYRQLPEEGLKFMVYLQKENIIDESGMPKERFSAEFPKEGPSILRIQQVVRGDSAAYFCASSPPGLPYEQYFGPGTRLTVT.

The CDR3 sequence is CASSKGRPVGNTIYF. The CDR3 region has the DNA TGTGCCAGCAGCAAGGGACGGCCCGTGGGAAACACCATATATTTT. The chain couples TRBV3-1 (or the pseudogene TRBV3-2) to TRBJ1-3; tentative D call: TRBD1 (5 bases). The germline V gene has CDR1 LGHDT and CDR2 YNNKEL (reference sequence). CDR3 size: 15 residues. Between the trimmed V and J ends, which lost 5 bases and 4 bases, there was a span of 15 bases.

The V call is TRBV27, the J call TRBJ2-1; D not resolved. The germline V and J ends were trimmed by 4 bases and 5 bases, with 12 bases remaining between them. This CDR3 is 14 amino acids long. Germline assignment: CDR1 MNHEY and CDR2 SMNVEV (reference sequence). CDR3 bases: TGTGCCAGCAGTTCACCCCTCCAAGACAATGAGCAGTTCTTC. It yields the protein CASSSPLQDNEQFF.

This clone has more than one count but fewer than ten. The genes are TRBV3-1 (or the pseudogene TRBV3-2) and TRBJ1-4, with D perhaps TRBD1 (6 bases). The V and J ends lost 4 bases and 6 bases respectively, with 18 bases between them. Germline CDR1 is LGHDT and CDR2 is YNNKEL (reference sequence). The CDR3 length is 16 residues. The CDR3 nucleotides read TGTGCCAGCAGCCGCACCGAGGGGGGAAGTTATGAAAAACTGTTTTTT. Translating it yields CASSRTEGGSYEKLFF.